One sample yielded the 16 T cell receptor beta chains listed below, sequenced in a study of shared clonotypes between healthy human individuals. Naive-designated CD8 cells lacked CD45RO, were positively enriched for CCR7, and omitted terminally differentiated effector memory CD45RA+ cells. Method: immunoSEQ multiplex PCR; TCRdb's copy keeps in-frame clones and lacks some. The table lists roughly 2.1 million clones, approximately 94% of them singletons. Sequenced input: naive CD8+ T cells from PBMCs. The receptors stem from a man aged 18-30 years in good health. Some clones in this sample may be carry-over from other donors' samples.

This clone was counted a few times. The gene calls are TRBV7-9 and TRBJ1-1; 9 nucleotides line up with TRBD1. Per the germline V gene, CDR1 is SEHNR and CDR2 is FQNEAQ (reference sequence). With 4 bases clipped from V and 5 bases from J, the junction kept 5 bases outside the gene matches. CDR3 length: 14 amino acids. The CDR3 loop is CASSWTGVETEAFF. The CDR3 nucleotides read TGTGCCAGCAGCTGGACAGGGGTTGAGACTGAAGCTTTCTTT.

V and J are TRBV7-9 and TRBJ2-7; D is ambiguous. Germline V gives CDR1 SEHNR, CDR2 FQNEAQ (reference sequence). CDR3 size: 13 residues. The V end was cut by 2 bases, the J end by 3 bases, with 8 bases between. CDR3 sequence (DNA): TGTGCCAGCAGCTTATCGGCAGTCTACGAGCAGTACTTC. As protein: CASSLSAVYEQYF.

This clone was counted once. This chain joins TRBV28 and TRBJ2-5, with 7 bases that match TRBD1. The better agreement between TRBJ2-7 and the DNA end casts doubt on the J call. The length of the CDR3 is 14 residues. Germline CDR1 is MDHEN and CDR2 is SYDVKM. CDR3 coding DNA: TGTGCCAGCAGTTCCCGGGACAGTACCTACGAGCAGTACTTC. It specifies CASSSRDSTYEQYF.

The chain combines TRBV2 with TRBJ2-5, with TRBD1 matching over 9 bases. Trimming cost V 4 bases and J 1 base; bases outside gene matches: 10. The CDR3 consists of 17 residues. Germline V gene data show CDR1 as SNHLY and CDR2 as FYNNEI. DNA of the CDR3: TGTGCCAGCAGTGGGGGATTCCGGGACAGGGTCCAAGAGACCCAGTACTTC. Translated, it gives CASSGGFRDRVQETQYF.

V usage is TRBV19 and J usage is TRBJ2-7; possibly TRBD1 for D (5 bases). Germline CDR1 LNHDA, CDR2 SQIVND (reference sequence). The germline V and J ends were trimmed by 3 bases and 1 base, with 13 bases remaining between them. CDR3 size: 15 residues. The CDR3 region is CASSIVAGQSYEQYF. DNA for the CDR3: TGTGCCAGTAGTATCGTCGCAGGGCAATCCTACGAGCAGTACTTC.

The chain is built from TRBV19 and TRBJ2-1; TRBD2 aligns across 8 bases. This CDR3 has 15 residues. Germline assignment: CDR1 LNHDA and CDR2 SQIVND (reference sequence). V shed 6 bases, J shed 4 bases, and the junction held 8 bases outside the gene matches. The CDR3 DNA reads TGTGCCAGTAGCCCCTTTTCTAGCGGGTACAATGAGCAGTTCTTC. Protein: CASSPFSSGYNEQFF. Supplemented by reference TRBV19 and TRBJ2-1, the full variable domain reads DGGITQSPKYLFRKEGQNVTLSCEQNLNHDAMYWYRQDPGQGLRLIYYSQIVNDFQKGDIAEGYSVSREKKESFPLTVTSAQKNPTAFYLCASSPFSSGYNEQFFGPGTRLTVL.

V gene TRBV12-5 combines with J gene TRBJ2-1, with 10 bases aligning to TRBD2. The CDR3 has 16 residues. V shed 0 bases, J shed 5 bases, and the junction held 4 bases outside the gene matches. Germline V lookup: CDR1 LGHNT, CDR2 FRNRAP. The CDR3 here is CASGLVWTSGDNEQFF. The CDR3 bases are TGTGCTAGTGGTTTGGTTTGGACTAGCGGCGACAATGAGCAGTTCTTC.

The CDR3 loop is CASSQDGSGPSYEQYF. The CDR3 DNA is TGCGCCAGCAGCCAAGATGGAAGCGGGCCTTCCTACGAGCAGTACTTC. This chain uses TRBV4-1 with TRBJ2-7, with D possibly TRBD2 on 6 matching bases. CDR1 MGHRA and CDR2 YSYEKL come from the germline V gene. The CDR3 loop spans 16 amino acids. V gave up 0 bases and J gave up 1 base, with 13 bases separating them.

The J gene is TRBJ2-7, the V gene TRBV15; D tentatively reads TRBD1 or TRBD2 (8 bases each). CDR3 length equals 16 residues. The V end lost 0 bases, the J end lost 3 bases, and 15 bases lay between the germline ends. Looked up from germline, CDR1 is LNHNV and CDR2 is YYDKDF (reference sequence). The chain's CDR3 is CATSRDSGTGLYEQYF. CDR3 nucleotide sequence: TGTGCCACCAGCAGAGATAGCGGGACAGGCCTCTACGAGCAGTACTTC.

This clone was detected only a few times. Other DNA sequences in the same sample also yield this CDR3. The chain is built from TRBV30 and TRBJ1-1; no reliable D call. Germline V lookup: CDR1 GTSNPN, CDR2 SVGIG (reference sequence). This CDR3 is 12 amino acids long. V was clipped by 2 bases and J by 2 bases, with 6 bases between them. In nucleotides, the CDR3 is TGTGCCTGGAGTATAGGCAACACTGAAGCTTTCTTT. Translation gives CAWSIGNTEAFF.

The chain couples TRBV29-1 to TRBJ1-2; no clear D gene. Trimming shortened V by 5 bases and J by 4 bases, and 11 bases separated the two germline ends. The CDR3 contains 12 residues. CDR1 and CDR2 (germline): SQVTM, ANQGSEA. CDR3 coding DNA: TGCAGCGTTCCGTTGCCTCTCTATGGCTACACCTTC. Its translation is CSVPLPLYGYTF.

The gene calls are TRBV27 and TRBJ2-1, with D possibly called TRBD1 or TRBD2 (5 bases each). Germline V gene data show CDR1 as MNHEY and CDR2 as SMNVEV (reference sequence). The CDR3 has 17 amino acids. V lost 5 bases and J 7 bases, leaving 24 bases between the germline ends. The CDR3 loop reads CASSPGSAALGKNEQFF. CDR3 sequence (DNA): TGTGCCAGCAGTCCAGGGAGTGCGGCTCTAGGTAAGAATGAGCAGTTCTTC.

The chain's CDR3 is CASSFRTAGSGRAPGANVLTF. CDR3 nucleotide sequence: TGTGCCAGCAGTTTTCGGACCGCGGGCAGCGGGAGGGCCCCTGGGGCCAACGTCCTGACTTTC. The rearrangement uses TRBV27 and TRBJ2-6; TRBD2 matches 10 bases. The V gene end was trimmed by 3 bases and the J gene end by 2 bases; junction bases not matched to a gene: 16. CDR3 length: 21 amino acids. Germline V gene lookup returns CDR1 MNHEY and CDR2 SMNVEV (reference sequence).

The chain recombines TRBV5-1 with TRBJ2-1; D call uncertain. Germline CDR1 SGHRS, CDR2 YFSETQ. Trimming pared 6 bases from V and 1 base from J, leaving 11 bases between. The CDR3 is 14 residues long. The CDR3 coding sequence is TGCGCCAGCACCCGGACCCCTTCCTACAATGAGCAGTTCTTC. Amino acid sequence: CASTRTPSYNEQFF.

This chain links TRBV30 with TRBJ2-7; D gene unclear. The CDR3 loop spans 16 amino acids. Germline V lookup: CDR1 GTSNPN, CDR2 SVGIG (reference sequence). With 0 bases removed from V and 2 bases from J, the gap between germline ends came to 17 bases. Here the CDR3 DNA reads TGTGCCTGGAGTGTTTTCGGCGCACCACGGGCCTACGAGCAGTACTTC. It is translated as CAWSVFGAPRAYEQYF.

In the case of this clone: The same CDR3 arises from other DNA sequences in this sample as well. J is TRBJ2-1 and V is TRBV27; D uncertain. In germline, CDR1 is MNHEY, CDR2 SMNVEV (reference sequence). This CDR3 is built from 15 residues. Trimming stripped 3 bases from V and 0 bases from J, with 9 bases between. The DNA for the CDR3 is TGTGCCAGCAGTTTCGTGGGAAGCTCCTACAATGAGCAGTTCTTC. Protein: CASSFVGSSYNEQFF.